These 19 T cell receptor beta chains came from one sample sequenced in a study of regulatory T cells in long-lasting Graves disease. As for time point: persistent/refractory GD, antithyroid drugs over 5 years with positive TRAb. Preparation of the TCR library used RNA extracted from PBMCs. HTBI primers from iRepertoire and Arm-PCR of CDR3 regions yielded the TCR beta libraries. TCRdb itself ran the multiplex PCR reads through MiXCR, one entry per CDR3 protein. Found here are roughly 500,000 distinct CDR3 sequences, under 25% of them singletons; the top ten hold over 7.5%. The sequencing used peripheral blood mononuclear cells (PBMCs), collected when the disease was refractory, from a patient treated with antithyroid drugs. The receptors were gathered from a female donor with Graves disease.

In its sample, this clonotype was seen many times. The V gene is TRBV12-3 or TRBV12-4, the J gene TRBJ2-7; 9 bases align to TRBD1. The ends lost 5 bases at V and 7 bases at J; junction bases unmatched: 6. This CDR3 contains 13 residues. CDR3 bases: TGTGCCAGCAGTCCACAGGGGGCGGGGGAGCAGTACTTC. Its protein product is CASSPQGAGEQYF.

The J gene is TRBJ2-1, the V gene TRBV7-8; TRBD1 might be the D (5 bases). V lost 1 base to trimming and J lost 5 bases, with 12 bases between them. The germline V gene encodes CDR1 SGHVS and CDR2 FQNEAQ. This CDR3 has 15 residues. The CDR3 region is CASSLGVGVNNEQFF. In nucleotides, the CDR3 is TGTGCCAGCAGCTTAGGGGTAGGGGTCAACAATGAGCAGTTCTTC.

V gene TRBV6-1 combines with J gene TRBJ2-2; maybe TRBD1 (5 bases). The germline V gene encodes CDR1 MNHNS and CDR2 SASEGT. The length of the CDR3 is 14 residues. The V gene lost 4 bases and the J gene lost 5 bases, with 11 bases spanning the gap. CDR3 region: CASSVDAGTGELFF. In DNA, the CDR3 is TGTGCCAGCAGTGTCGATGCAGGGACCGGGGAGCTGTTTTTT.

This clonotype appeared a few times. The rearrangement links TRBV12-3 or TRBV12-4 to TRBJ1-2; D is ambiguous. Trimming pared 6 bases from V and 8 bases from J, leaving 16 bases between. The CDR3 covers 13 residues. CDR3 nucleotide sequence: TGTGCCAGCAGCAACCCCGACCGGTGGGGCTACACCTTC. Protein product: CASSNPDRWGYTF.

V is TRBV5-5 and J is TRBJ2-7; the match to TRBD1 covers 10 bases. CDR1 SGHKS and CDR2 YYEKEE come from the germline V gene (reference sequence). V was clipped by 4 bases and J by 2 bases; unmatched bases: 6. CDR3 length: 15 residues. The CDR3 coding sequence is TGTGCCAGCAGCCCTTATGGGACAGGGGCCTACGAGCAGTACTTC. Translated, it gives CASSPYGTGAYEQYF.

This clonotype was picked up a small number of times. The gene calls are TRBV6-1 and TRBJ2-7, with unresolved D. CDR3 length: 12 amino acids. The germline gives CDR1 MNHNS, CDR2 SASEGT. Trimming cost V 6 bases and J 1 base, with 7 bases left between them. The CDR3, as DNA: TGTGCCAGCAGGATCAATTCCTACGAGCAGTACTTC. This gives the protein CASRINSYEQYF.

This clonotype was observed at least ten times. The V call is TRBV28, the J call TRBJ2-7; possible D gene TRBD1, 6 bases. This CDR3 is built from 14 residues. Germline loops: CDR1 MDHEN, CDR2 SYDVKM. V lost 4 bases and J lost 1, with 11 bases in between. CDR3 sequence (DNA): TGTGCCAGCAGTTCCCAGGGGAATTCCTACGAGCAGTACTTC. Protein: CASSSQGNSYEQYF.

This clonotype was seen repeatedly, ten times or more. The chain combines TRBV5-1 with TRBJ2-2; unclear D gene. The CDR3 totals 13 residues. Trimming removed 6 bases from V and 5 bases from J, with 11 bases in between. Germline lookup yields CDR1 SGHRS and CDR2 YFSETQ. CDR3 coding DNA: TGCGCCAGCACCCCTCCTTCAACCGGGGAGCTGTTTTTT. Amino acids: CASTPPSTGELFF.

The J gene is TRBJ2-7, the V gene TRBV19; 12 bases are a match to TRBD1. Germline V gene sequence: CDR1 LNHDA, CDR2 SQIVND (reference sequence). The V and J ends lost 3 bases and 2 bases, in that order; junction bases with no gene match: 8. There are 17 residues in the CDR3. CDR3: CASSMGTGGKSAYEQYF. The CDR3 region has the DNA TGTGCCAGTAGTATGGGGACAGGGGGCAAATCCGCCTACGAGCAGTACTTC.

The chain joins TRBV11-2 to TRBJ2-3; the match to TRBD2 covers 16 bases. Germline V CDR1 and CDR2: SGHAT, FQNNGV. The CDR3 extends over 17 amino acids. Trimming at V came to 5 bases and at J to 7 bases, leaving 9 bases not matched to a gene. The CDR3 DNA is TGTGCCAGCAGCGCAATCGGGACTAGCGGGAGGGCGCATACGCAGTATTTT. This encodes CASSAIGTSGRAHTQYF.

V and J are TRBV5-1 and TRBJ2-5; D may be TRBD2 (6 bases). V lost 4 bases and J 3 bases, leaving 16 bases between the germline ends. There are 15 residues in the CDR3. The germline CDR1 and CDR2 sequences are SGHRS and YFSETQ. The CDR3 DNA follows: TGCGCCAGCAGCAACACAGGAGGGCGTGAAGAGACCCAGTACTTC. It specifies CASSNTGGREETQYF.

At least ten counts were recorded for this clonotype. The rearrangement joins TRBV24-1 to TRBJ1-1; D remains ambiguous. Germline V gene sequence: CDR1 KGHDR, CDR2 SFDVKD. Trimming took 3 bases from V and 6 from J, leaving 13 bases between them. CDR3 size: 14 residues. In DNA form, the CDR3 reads TGTGCCACCAGTGATCCGGCCGGAGGTGCTGAAGCTTTCTTT. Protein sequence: CATSDPAGGAEAFF.

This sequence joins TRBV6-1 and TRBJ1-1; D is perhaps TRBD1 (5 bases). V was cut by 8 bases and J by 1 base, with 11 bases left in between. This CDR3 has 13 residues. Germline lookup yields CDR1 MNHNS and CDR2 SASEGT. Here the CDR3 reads CASRGAKNTEAFF. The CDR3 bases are TGTGCCAGCCGGGGCGCGAAGAACACTGAAGCTTTCTTT.

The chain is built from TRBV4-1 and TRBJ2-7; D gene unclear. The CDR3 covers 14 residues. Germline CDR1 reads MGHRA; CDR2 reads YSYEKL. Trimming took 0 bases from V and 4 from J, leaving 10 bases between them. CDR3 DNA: TGCGCCAGCAGCCAAGACCGGCTAGGGTACGAGCAGTACTTC. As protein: CASSQDRLGYEQYF.

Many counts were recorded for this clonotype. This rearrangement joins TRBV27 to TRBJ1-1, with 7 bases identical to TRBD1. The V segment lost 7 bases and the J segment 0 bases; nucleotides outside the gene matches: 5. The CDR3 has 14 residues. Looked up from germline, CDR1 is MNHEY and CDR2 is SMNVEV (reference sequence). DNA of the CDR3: TGTGCCAGCACCTCAGGGGGTTTGAACACTGAAGCTTTCTTT. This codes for CASTSGGLNTEAFF.

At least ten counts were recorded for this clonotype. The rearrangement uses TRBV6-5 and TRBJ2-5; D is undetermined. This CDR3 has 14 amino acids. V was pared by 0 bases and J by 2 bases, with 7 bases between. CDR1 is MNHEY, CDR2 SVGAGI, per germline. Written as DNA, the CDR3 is TGTGCCAGCAGTTACTCGTTCCTGCAAGAGACCCAGTACTTC. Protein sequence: CASSYSFLQETQYF.

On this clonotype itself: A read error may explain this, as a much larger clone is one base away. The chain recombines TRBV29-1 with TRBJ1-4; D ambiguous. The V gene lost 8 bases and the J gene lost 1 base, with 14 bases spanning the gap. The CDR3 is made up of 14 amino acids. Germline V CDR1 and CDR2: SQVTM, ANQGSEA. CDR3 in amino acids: CSTTGGGTNEKLFF. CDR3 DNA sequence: TGCAGCACGACGGGCGGAGGAACTAATGAAAAACTGTTTTTT.

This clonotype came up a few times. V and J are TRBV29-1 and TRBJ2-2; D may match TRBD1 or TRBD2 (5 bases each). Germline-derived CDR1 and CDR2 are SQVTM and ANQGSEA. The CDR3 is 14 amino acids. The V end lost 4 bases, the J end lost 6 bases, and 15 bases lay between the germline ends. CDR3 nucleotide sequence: TGCAGCGTTGGATCCGGGACGGCCCCCGGGGAGCTGTTTTTT. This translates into CSVGSGTAPGELFF.

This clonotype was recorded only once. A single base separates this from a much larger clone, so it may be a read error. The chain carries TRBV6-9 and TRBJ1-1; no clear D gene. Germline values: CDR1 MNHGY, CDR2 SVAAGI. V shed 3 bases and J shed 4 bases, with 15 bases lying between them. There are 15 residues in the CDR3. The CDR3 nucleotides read TGTGCCAGCAGTTACTCGAAAGGCGAGATCACTGAAGCTTTCTTT. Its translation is CASSYSKGEITEAFF.